The entry that follows covers one TCR beta chain sequence. Its antigen is not identified. TCRdb re-derived calls from the RACE reads in MiXCR, one entry per CDR3 protein. The top ten hold approximately 8% of the sample, which has about 360,000 distinct CDR3 sequences, around 7% seen once. Time point defined: patch test 1, 2 weeks after DPC sensitization. Treatment: therapeutic diphenylcyclopropenone sensitization with weekly scalp DPC. Extraction of total RNA was performed on unfractionated whole blood. CDR1 is DFQATT and CDR2 is SNEGSKA in the germline V gene (reference sequence). The CDR3 length is 13 residues. The V gene lost 6 bases and the J gene lost 0 bases, with 9 bases spanning the gap. These data originate in a study of human T cells and chemical hapten exposure. Background on the study: The patients, most of them female, presented with alopecia areata, totalis or universalis.

Study results and limitations: The study found expanded TCRs formed significantly more large CDR3 similarity clusters than controls.

The chain carries TRBV20-1 and TRBJ1-3; D is unclear. The receptor was derived from a woman aged 18-30 years with alopecia areata. Some clones in this sample may be carry-over from other donors' samples. Here the sequenced sample was whole blood, taken in connection with sensitization to the hapten diphenylcyclopropenone (DPC). The CDR3 region has the DNA TGCAGTGCCAAGAGGAACTCTGGAAACACCATATATTTT. It is translated as CSAKRNSGNTIYF.